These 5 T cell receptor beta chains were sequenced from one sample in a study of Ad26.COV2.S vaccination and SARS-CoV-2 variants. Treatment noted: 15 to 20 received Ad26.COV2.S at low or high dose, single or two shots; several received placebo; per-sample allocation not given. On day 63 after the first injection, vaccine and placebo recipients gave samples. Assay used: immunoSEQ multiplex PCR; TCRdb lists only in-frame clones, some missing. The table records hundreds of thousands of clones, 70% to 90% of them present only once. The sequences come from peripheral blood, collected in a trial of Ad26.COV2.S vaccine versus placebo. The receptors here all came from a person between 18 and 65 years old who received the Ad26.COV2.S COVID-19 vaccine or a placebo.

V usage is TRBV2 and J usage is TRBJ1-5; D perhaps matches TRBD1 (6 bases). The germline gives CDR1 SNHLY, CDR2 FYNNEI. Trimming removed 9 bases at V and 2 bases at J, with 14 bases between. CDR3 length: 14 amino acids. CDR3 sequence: CARPTGLGNQPQHF. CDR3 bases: TGTGCCAGACCCACAGGGTTGGGCAATCAGCCCCAGCATTTT.

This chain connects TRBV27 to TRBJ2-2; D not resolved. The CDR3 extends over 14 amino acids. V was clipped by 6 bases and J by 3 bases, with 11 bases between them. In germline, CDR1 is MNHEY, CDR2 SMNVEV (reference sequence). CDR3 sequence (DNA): TGTGCCAGCAGCCGGACCCGGGACACCGGGGAGCTGTTTTTT. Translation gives CASSRTRDTGELFF.

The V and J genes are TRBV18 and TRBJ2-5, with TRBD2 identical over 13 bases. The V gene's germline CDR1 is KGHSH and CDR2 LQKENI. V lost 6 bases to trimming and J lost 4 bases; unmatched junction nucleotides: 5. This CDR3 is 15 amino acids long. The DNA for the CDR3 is TGTGCCAGCTCTGGACTAGCGGGGGATGGAGAGACCCAGTACTTC. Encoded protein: CASSGLAGDGETQYF.

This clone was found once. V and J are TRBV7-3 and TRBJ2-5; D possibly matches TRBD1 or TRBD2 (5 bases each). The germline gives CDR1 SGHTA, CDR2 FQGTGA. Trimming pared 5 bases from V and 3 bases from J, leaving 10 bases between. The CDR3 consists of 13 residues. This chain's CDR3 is CASSRDGKETQYF. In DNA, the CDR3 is TGTGCCAGCAGCCGGGACGGAAAAGAGACCCAGTACTTC.

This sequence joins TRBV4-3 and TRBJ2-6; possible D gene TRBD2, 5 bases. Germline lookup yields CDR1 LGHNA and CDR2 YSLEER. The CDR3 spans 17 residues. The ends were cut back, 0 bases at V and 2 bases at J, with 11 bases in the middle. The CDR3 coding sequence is TGCGCCAGCAGCCAAGAAAAGGGAGTGGCTGGGGCCAACGTCCTGACTTTC. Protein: CASSQEKGVAGANVLTF.